The 13 T cell receptor beta chains below all came from one sample that was sequenced in a study of T-cell reconstitution after alpha-beta-depleted transplantation in children. During its preparation, the TCRbeta library received unique molecular identifiers. Each CDR3 protein is one row after TCRdb ran MiXCR on the PCR reads. The repertoire holds hundreds of thousands of distinct CDR3 sequences, roughly 13% seen once, with about 4.5% in the top ten. The material was PBMCs, obtained from the stem cell graft. These receptor sequences come from a human donor who donated a stem cell graft to a child with Fanconi anemia.

The V call is TRBV5-6, the J call TRBJ2-7, with D possibly TRBD2 on 6 matching bases. CDR1 and CDR2 (germline): SGHDT, YYEEEE. The CDR3 runs 14 residues. Trimming took off 2 bases at V and 4 bases at J, with 13 bases between the two ends. The CDR3 region is CASSLGGTGYEQYF. DNA of the CDR3: TGTGCCAGCAGCTTAGGAGGGACTGGGTACGAGCAGTACTTC. Full variable domain (remainder filled in from reference TRBV5-6 and TRBJ2-7): DAGVTQSPTHLIKTRGQQVTLRCSPKSGHDTVSWYQQALGQGPQFIFQYYEEEERQRGNFPDRFSGHQFPNYSSELNVNALLLGDSALYLCASSLGGTGYEQYFGPGTRLTVT.

V gene TRBV5-5 combines with J gene TRBJ1-1; D gene unclear. CDR3 size: 11 residues. V was pared by 7 bases and J by 7 bases, with 11 bases between. Germline V lookup: CDR1 SGHKS, CDR2 YYEKEE (reference sequence). The CDR3 region is CASGRVGEAFF. For the CDR3, the DNA is TGTGCCAGCGGAAGGGTAGGTGAAGCTTTCTTT.

The chain employs TRBV11-2 and TRBJ2-5, with a tentative D call TRBD1 (5 bases). The germline gives CDR1 SGHAT, CDR2 FQNNGV. V gave up 1 base and J gave up 6 bases, with 15 bases separating them. The CDR3 sequence is 15 residues long. The CDR3 coding sequence is TGTGCCAGCAGCTTAGGTGAACAGGCCCGGAAGACCCAGTACTTC. Translated: CASSLGEQARKTQYF.

The V gene is TRBV10-3, the J gene TRBJ1-1; maybe TRBD1 (5 bases). This CDR3 region has 12 residues. CDR1 and CDR2 (germline): ENHRY, SYGVKD. Trimming took 6 bases from V and 7 from J, leaving 12 bases between them. The CDR3 loop reads CAISPTADEAFF. The CDR3 nucleotides read TGTGCCATCAGCCCGACAGCAGATGAAGCTTTCTTT.

The table lists this clonotype with many counts. The chain recombines TRBV28 with TRBJ1-1; D possibly corresponds to TRBD1 (6 bases). CDR3 length equals 15 residues. Per the germline V gene, CDR1 is MDHEN and CDR2 is SYDVKM. V gave up 0 bases and J gave up 3 bases, with 11 bases separating them. This CDR3 is CASSLWRGRDTEAFF. CDR3 nucleotides: TGTGCCAGCAGTTTATGGCGGGGGCGGGACACTGAAGCTTTCTTT.

The V gene is TRBV5-1, the J gene TRBJ1-1, with 10 bases fitting TRBD1. Germline CDR1 is SGHRS and CDR2 is YFSETQ. CDR3 length equals 15 residues. The V gene end was trimmed by 5 bases and the J gene end by 1 base; junction bases not matched to a gene: 5. The CDR3 region has the DNA TGCGCCAGCAGAAGGACAGGGGGACCGAACACTGAAGCTTTCTTT. This encodes CASRRTGGPNTEAFF.

The chain recombines TRBV10-3 with TRBJ1-1; 7 bases align to TRBD1. After removal of 0 bases from V and 2 bases from J, the junction contained 3 bases not matched to a gene. This CDR3 contains 15 residues. Germline V lookup: CDR1 ENHRY, CDR2 SYGVKD. CDR3 protein: CAISESRDRNTEAFF. DNA for the CDR3: TGTGCCATCAGTGAGTCACGGGACAGAAACACTGAAGCTTTCTTT.

The chain recombines TRBV6-5 with TRBJ1-1; the D gene is possibly TRBD1 (5 bases). CDR3 size: 17 residues. The V end lost 6 bases, the J end lost 3 bases, and 23 bases lay between the germline ends. CDR1 is MNHEY, CDR2 SVGAGI, per germline. CDR3 in amino acids: CASSSDMGVVGYTEAFF. The DNA for the CDR3 is TGTGCCAGCAGCTCCGACATGGGGGTAGTTGGGTACACTGAAGCTTTCTTT.

There are a few counts of this clonotype. This chain joins TRBV2 and TRBJ2-7; no clear D gene. V gave up 4 bases and J gave up 4 bases, with 5 bases separating them. The CDR3 loop spans 11 amino acids. Germline-derived CDR1 and CDR2 are SNHLY and FYNNEI. The CDR3: CASSGAYEQYV. CDR3 sequence (DNA): TGTGCCAGCAGTGGGGCTTACGAGCAGTACGTC.

This clonotype was observed a handful of times. The chain has TRBV7-2 and TRBJ2-2; TRBD1 matches 7 bases. From germline, CDR1 is SGHTA and CDR2 FQGNSA. The CDR3 is made up of 17 amino acids. V gave up 2 bases and J gave up 0 bases; unmatched junction bases: 6. CDR3 bases: TGTGCCAGCAGCTTAAGAGGGGGCAAATCGAACACCGGGGAGCTGTTTTTT. Translating it yields CASSLRGGKSNTGELFF.

This clonotype was seen ten or more times. The rearrangement links TRBV6-1 to TRBJ2-6; the match to TRBD1 covers 7 bases. Trimming removed 6 bases from V and 2 bases from J; junction bases left unmatched: 7. Germline V gives CDR1 MNHNS, CDR2 SASEGT. This CDR3 has 16 residues. In nucleotides, the CDR3 is TGTGCCAGCAGAGAGACAGGGCTCGCTGGGGCCAACGTCCTGACTTTC. This encodes CASRETGLAGANVLTF.

This clonotype was seen many times. The chain uses TRBV29-1 and TRBJ2-7; the D gene is possibly TRBD2 (5 bases). Trimming removed 5 bases from V and 2 bases from J, with 10 bases in between. The CDR3 covers 12 residues. The germline V gene has CDR1 SQVTM and CDR2 ANQGSEA. The CDR3, as DNA: TGCAGCGTTCGGGATCGAACCTACGAGCAGTACTTC. Translated: CSVRDRTYEQYF.

In its sample, this clonotype was seen a few times. V usage is TRBV5-1 and J usage is TRBJ1-1, with a tentative D call TRBD1 (6 bases). There are 13 residues in the CDR3. Trimming left V 5 bases short and J 3 bases short, with 11 bases between. Germline assignment: CDR1 SGHRS and CDR2 YFSETQ. CDR3 DNA sequence: TGCGCCAGCAGTAGACAGGATTACACTGAAGCTTTCTTT. This gives the protein CASSRQDYTEAFF.